The 21 T cell receptor beta chains below all came from one sample that was sequenced in a study of shared clonotypes between healthy human individuals. TCRdb keeps only in-frame clones here, not all; method: immunoSEQ multiplex PCR. Among 110,000 or so clones listed, under 70% were seen once. Sequenced: memory CD8+ T cells sorted from blood. Subset of the sample: CD45RO+ cells pooled with CCR7-negative TemRA cells. The receptors shown here come from a woman in her thirties in good health.

This clone was found many times. This rearrangement joins TRBV2 to TRBJ2-1, with 9 bases aligning to TRBD1. The V and J ends lost 3 bases and 8 bases, in that order; junction bases with no gene match: 8. The CDR3 totals 15 residues. Germline V gene data show CDR1 as SNHLY and CDR2 as FYNNEI. CDR3 coding DNA: TGTGCCAGCAGTGAGGGACAGGGCCCAGTGCATGAGCAGTTCTTC. Translated, it gives CASSEGQGPVHEQFF.

The chain recombines TRBV6-6 with TRBJ1-1, with 10 nucleotides matching TRBD1. The germline gives CDR1 MNHNY, CDR2 SVGAGI (reference sequence). The CDR3 covers 15 residues. Unmatched junction bases numbered 7, after V lost 5 bases and J lost 4 bases. This CDR3 is CASSSAGQGTTEAFF. In DNA, the CDR3 is TGTGCCAGCAGTAGCGCGGGACAGGGGACCACTGAAGCTTTCTTT.

In this sample, this clone turned up a few times. The chain has TRBV5-1 and TRBJ2-5; D uncertain. The closer fit of TRBJ2-7 to the DNA end suggests the J call may be wrong. The CDR3 totals 13 residues. The germline CDR1 and CDR2 sequences are SGHRS and YFSETQ. In nucleotides, the CDR3 is TGCGCCAGCAGCTTGGCAGCGACCTACGAGCAGTACTTC. Protein sequence: CASSLAATYEQYF.

Many counts were recorded for this clone. The chain couples TRBV11-3 to TRBJ2-1; D not resolved. Germline values: CDR1 SGHNT, CDR2 YENEEA. The germline V and J ends were trimmed by 0 bases and 7 bases, with 10 bases remaining between them. This CDR3 has 14 amino acids. The CDR3 bases are TGTGCCAGCAGCTTAGATGGATGGGCGAATGAGCAGTTCTTC. Residues: CASSLDGWANEQFF.

V is TRBV27 and J is TRBJ2-7; the D gene is possibly TRBD2 (6 bases). Trimming took 5 bases from V and 0 from J, leaving 14 bases between them. The CDR3 runs to 15 residues. Germline V lookup: CDR1 MNHEY, CDR2 SMNVEV (reference sequence). The CDR3 coding sequence is TGTGCCAGCAGTACCCTGGCGGGAAGCTCCTACGAGCAGTACTTC. Translating gives CASSTLAGSSYEQYF.

The chain uses TRBV27 and TRBJ2-1, with TRBD2 as a possible D gene (6 bases). Germline CDR1 and CDR2: MNHEY and SMNVEV (reference sequence). The CDR3 sequence is 14 residues long. V was shortened by 6 bases and J by 6 bases, with 15 bases between the two germline ends. The CDR3 DNA is TGTGCCAGCAGGTTTACGACTAGACTCAATGAGCAGTTCTTC. It codes for CASRFTTRLNEQFF.

V gene TRBV7-2 combines with J gene TRBJ2-5; tentative D call: TRBD2 (5 bases). TRBJ2-7 explains the end of the DNA better; the J call may be wrong. Germline CDR1 SGHTA, CDR2 FQGNSA. The CDR3 spans 16 residues. The CDR3 sequence is CASSPAEAAHSYEQYF. As DNA, the CDR3 is TGTGCCAGCAGCCCTGCTGAAGCGGCACACTCCTACGAGCAGTACTTC.

The chain couples TRBV7-9 to TRBJ1-3; unclear D gene. The V gene lost 4 bases and the J gene lost 2 bases, with 12 bases spanning the gap. Germline V gives CDR1 SEHNR, CDR2 FQNEAQ (reference sequence). The CDR3 extends over 15 amino acids. Here the CDR3 reads CASSSPDGPGNTIYF. CDR3 nucleotide sequence: TGTGCCAGCAGCTCCCCTGATGGGCCTGGAAACACCATATATTTT.

The rearrangement uses TRBV10-3 and TRBJ2-6; 9 bases agree with TRBD1. The ends lost 6 bases at V and 0 bases at J; junction bases unmatched: 6. The CDR3 is 17 amino acids. CDR1 ENHRY and CDR2 SYGVKD come from the germline V gene. CDR3 sequence: CAISNRGLDSGANVLTF. The CDR3 nucleotides read TGTGCCATCAGCAACAGGGGGCTCGACTCTGGGGCCAACGTCCTGACTTTC.

This clone showed up just a few times. The CDR3: CASRRLAGSGETQYF. The CDR3 DNA reads TGTGCCAGCAGGCGTCTAGCGGGATCTGGGGAGACCCAGTACTTC. The genes are TRBV6-5 and TRBJ2-5; 9 bases line up with TRBD2. CDR3 length: 15 amino acids. Germline CDR1 and CDR2: MNHEY and SVGAGI. V shed 6 bases and J 5 bases; nucleotides not matched to a gene: 10.

The rearrangement uses TRBV28 and TRBJ2-7; D not resolved. Germline V gene data show CDR1 as MDHEN and CDR2 as SYDVKM. Trimming took off 6 bases at V and 2 bases at J, with 5 bases between the two ends. The CDR3 totals 11 residues. In DNA form, the CDR3 reads TGTGCCAGCAGACATGCCTACGAGCAGTACTTC. Encoded protein: CASRHAYEQYF. Full variable domain (missing parts from reference TRBV28 and TRBJ2-7): DVKVTQSSRYLVKRTGEKVFLECVQDMDHENMFWYRQDPGLGLRLIYFSYDVKMKEKGDIPEGYSVSREKKERFSLILESASTNQTSMYLCASRHAYEQYFGPGTRLTVT.

This clone was counted a single time. J is TRBJ2-3 and V is TRBV7-9; 9 nucleotides align to TRBD2. Looked up from germline, CDR1 is SEHNR and CDR2 is FQNEAQ (reference sequence). CDR3 length: 16 residues. V shed 0 bases, J shed 8 bases, and the junction held 9 bases outside the gene matches. CDR3 in DNA: TGTGCCAGCAGCTTAGCGCTCGCGGGAGGGCCACGTACGCAGTATTTT. Encoded protein: CASSLALAGGPRTQYF.

The J gene is TRBJ2-1, the V gene TRBV5-1, with D maybe TRBD2 (6 bases). The CDR3 is 15 amino acids. V gave up 2 bases and J gave up 4 bases, with 13 bases separating them. CDR1 and CDR2 from the germline V gene are SGHRS and YFSETQ. This CDR3 reads CASSFGGGGYNEQFF. In nucleotides, the CDR3 is TGCGCCAGCAGCTTCGGGGGAGGTGGGTACAATGAGCAGTTCTTC.

As to this clone: A much larger clone sits a single nucleotide away, making a read error possible. The chain is built from TRBV28 and TRBJ2-3, with TRBD1 matching over 10 bases. Germline V gives CDR1 MDHEN, CDR2 SYDVKM. The CDR3 extends over 15 amino acids. J was trimmed by 1 base and V by 5 bases; bases with no gene match: 3. The CDR3 region is CASSDGTGGTDTQYF. CDR3 sequence (DNA): TGTGCCAGCAGTGACGGGACAGGGGGCACAGATACGCAGTATTTT.

This clone showed up just a few times. V and J are TRBV6-1 and TRBJ1-5; D is perhaps TRBD1 (6 bases). Looked up from germline, CDR1 is MNHNS and CDR2 is SASEGT. Trimming removed 2 bases from V and 4 bases from J, with 12 bases in between. The CDR3 extends over 15 amino acids. CDR3 protein: CASSELGGTNQPQHF. The CDR3 nucleotides read TGTGCCAGCAGTGAACTCGGGGGCACTAATCAGCCCCAGCATTTT.

This clone was detected a few times. The V and J genes are TRBV7-9 and TRBJ2-1; 8 nucleotides match TRBD2. The CDR3 sequence is 15 residues long. Germline V gene data show CDR1 as SEHNR and CDR2 as FQNEAQ (reference sequence). Trimming at V came to 0 bases and at J to 6 bases, leaving 4 bases not matched to a gene. The CDR3 DNA follows: TGTGCCAGCAGCTTAGCGACTAGCGCCATCAATGAGCAGTTCTTC. Translated: CASSLATSAINEQFF.

This clone was detected ten times or more. The rearrangement joins TRBV5-6 to TRBJ2-7, with D tentatively TRBD1 (6 bases). The CDR3 contains 15 residues. CDR1 is SGHDT, CDR2 YYEEEE, per germline. The germline V and J ends were trimmed by 4 bases and 4 bases, with 18 bases remaining between them. The CDR3 region is CASSANREMTYEQYF. In DNA, the CDR3 is TGTGCCAGCAGCGCTAACAGGGAAATGACTTACGAGCAGTACTTC.

With respect to this clone: With a far larger clone one base away, a read error is the likely cause. Additional DNA sequences in this sample encode the identical CDR3. The chain combines TRBV6-5 with TRBJ1-2; a weak D match, TRBD1 (5 bases). The V gene's germline CDR1 is MNHEY and CDR2 SVGAGI. The CDR3 is 14 amino acids. CDR3 residues: CASSYQGGADGYTF. In nucleotides, the CDR3 is TGTGCTAGCAGTTACCAGGGAGGAGCGGATGGCTACACCTTC.

The chain links TRBV19 to TRBJ2-1; TRBD2 is a possible D gene (6 bases). Germline loops: CDR1 LNHDA, CDR2 SQIVND (reference sequence). V was shortened by 3 bases and J by 4 bases, with 13 bases between the two germline ends. The CDR3 length is 15 residues. CDR3 sequence: CASSIGGREYNEQFF. CDR3 nucleotide sequence: TGTGCCAGTAGTATTGGAGGGCGAGAATACAATGAGCAGTTCTTC.

This clone was picked up a small number of times. The chain couples TRBV29-1 to TRBJ1-2; 9 nucleotides line up with TRBD1. CDR1 SQVTM and CDR2 ANQGSEA come from the germline V gene. CDR3 size: 15 residues. J was trimmed by 4 bases and V by 4 bases; bases with no gene match: 10. The CDR3 spells CSVVGSGDRVYGYTF. Here the CDR3 DNA reads TGCAGCGTTGTGGGATCGGGGGACAGGGTCTATGGCTACACCTTC.

The CDR3 region is CSAGEAYEQYF. Here the CDR3 DNA reads TGCAGTGCAGGTGAGGCCTACGAGCAGTACTTC. The V and J genes are TRBV20-1 and TRBJ2-5; no clear D. The DNA end is more similar to TRBJ2-7, so the J call may be wrong. This CDR3 has 11 residues. CDR1 DFQATT and CDR2 SNEGSKA come from the germline V gene (reference sequence).